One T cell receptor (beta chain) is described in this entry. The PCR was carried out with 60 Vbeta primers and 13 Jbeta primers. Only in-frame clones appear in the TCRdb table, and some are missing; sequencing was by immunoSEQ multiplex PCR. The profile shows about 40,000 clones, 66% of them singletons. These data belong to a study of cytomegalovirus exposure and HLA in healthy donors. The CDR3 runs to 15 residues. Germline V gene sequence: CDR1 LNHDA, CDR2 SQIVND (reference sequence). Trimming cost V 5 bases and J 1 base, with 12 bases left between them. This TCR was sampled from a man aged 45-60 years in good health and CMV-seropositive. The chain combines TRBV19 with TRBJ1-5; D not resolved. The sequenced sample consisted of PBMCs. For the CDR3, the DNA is TGTGCCAGTAGTCCCATAGGTAGCAGCAATCAGCCCCAGCATTTT. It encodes CASSPIGSSNQPQHF.